These 31 T cell receptor beta chains were sequenced from one sample in a study of blood T cell repertoires in COVID-19. Generated by immunoSEQ multiplex PCR, the TCRdb table keeps only in-frame clones and is missing some. The profile shows some 340,000 clones, approximately 87% of them singletons. Input material: PBMCs or T cells enriched from blood (not recorded which). The receptors originated from a woman aged 25 to 39 who had recovered from COVID-19.

This chain links TRBV4-3 with TRBJ1-2; 8 bases are a match to TRBD1. CDR3 size: 15 residues. V shed 0 bases, J shed 9 bases, and the junction held 9 bases outside the gene matches. Per the germline V gene, CDR1 is LGHNA and CDR2 is YSLEER. The CDR3 protein is CASSQEGGQGGSYTF. CDR3 bases: TGCGCCAGCAGCCAAGAGGGTGGACAGGGAGGGAGCTACACCTTC.

For the CDR3, the DNA is TGTGCCATCAGTGACCCCAACACAGCCTACGAGCAGTACTTC. It is translated as CAISDPNTAYEQYF. J is TRBJ2-7 and V is TRBV10-3; no reliable D call. The CDR3 totals 14 residues. Germline loops: CDR1 ENHRY, CDR2 SYGVKD. Trimming removed 3 bases at V and 2 bases at J, with 11 bases between.

V and J are TRBV25-1 and TRBJ2-5; D may be TRBD1 (7 bases). CDR1 is MGHDK and CDR2 is SYGVNS in the germline V gene. Trimming took off 5 bases at V and 2 bases at J, with 21 bases between the two ends. This CDR3 has 17 amino acids. The CDR3 protein is CASSPERQGGVQETQYF. CDR3 DNA: TGTGCCAGCAGTCCCGAGAGGCAGGGGGGTGTTCAAGAGACCCAGTACTTC.

The chain recombines TRBV4-2 with TRBJ1-2, with D possibly TRBD1 on 5 matching bases. Trimming left V 2 bases short and J 7 bases short, with 17 bases between. Germline V gene data show CDR1 as LGHNA and CDR2 as YNFKEQ. The length of the CDR3 is 15 residues. The CDR3 protein is CASSQLQALRAGYTF. The CDR3 nucleotides are TGTGCCAGCAGCCAACTACAGGCCCTGCGTGCTGGCTACACCTTC.

This rearrangement joins TRBV28 to TRBJ1-2; TRBD1 might be the D (5 bases). CDR1 and CDR2 (germline): MDHEN, SYDVKM. CDR3 size: 13 residues. V was clipped by 6 bases and J by 7 bases, with 15 bases between them. The CDR3 region has the DNA TGTGCCAGCAGAACCGGGTTGGGGGGTGGCTACACCTTC. It encodes CASRTGLGGGYTF.

In this sample, this clone turned up many times. This sequence joins TRBV3-1 (or the pseudogene TRBV3-2) and TRBJ1-4; no clear D. Trimming left V 0 bases short and J 6 bases short, with 5 bases between. CDR1 LGHDT and CDR2 YNNKEL come from the germline V gene (reference sequence). CDR3 size: 13 residues. The CDR3 here is CASSQEADEKLFF. DNA of the CDR3: TGTGCCAGCAGCCAAGAGGCGGATGAAAAACTGTTTTTT.

This clone was picked up one time. This sequence joins TRBV2 and TRBJ1-5; 9 nucleotides line up with TRBD1. The length of the CDR3 is 14 residues. After removal of 6 bases from V and 5 bases from J, the junction contained 5 bases not matched to a gene. CDR1 is SNHLY and CDR2 is FYNNEI in the germline V gene. CDR3: CASSDGQGYQPQHF. The CDR3 nucleotides read TGTGCCAGCAGCGATGGACAGGGGTATCAGCCCCAGCATTTT.

The V gene is TRBV11-2, the J gene TRBJ1-1; D not certain. The V and J ends lost 5 bases and 1 base respectively, with 11 bases between them. This CDR3 has 14 residues. Germline V CDR1 and CDR2: SGHAT, FQNNGV. The CDR3 nucleotides are TGTGCCAGCAGCCCAAGTCCCGGGAACACTGAAGCTTTCTTT. Amino acids: CASSPSPGNTEAFF.

The V and J genes are TRBV2 and TRBJ1-5; D may be TRBD1 (6 bases). Germline loops: CDR1 SNHLY, CDR2 FYNNEI. The CDR3 sequence is 14 residues long. The V gene lost 8 bases and the J gene lost 3 bases, with 14 bases spanning the gap. CDR3 amino acids: CASGVPGANQPQHF. For the CDR3, the DNA is TGTGCCAGCGGAGTGCCAGGGGCCAATCAGCCCCAGCATTTT.

The chain carries TRBV6-2 or TRBV6-3 and TRBJ2-2; 7 bases map to TRBD1. CDR3 length: 16 amino acids. The germline V gene has CDR1 MNHEY and CDR2 SVGEGT. V was clipped by 5 bases and J by 0 bases; unmatched bases: 6. The CDR3 sequence is CASSLDRVPNTGELFF. CDR3 nucleotide sequence: TGTGCCAGCAGTCTCGACAGGGTTCCGAACACCGGGGAGCTGTTTTTT.

The chain carries TRBV24-1 and TRBJ2-3; TRBD1 matches 9 bases. The V gene's germline CDR1 is KGHDR and CDR2 SFDVKD. Trimming removed 7 bases from V and 5 bases from J; junction bases left unmatched: 6. The CDR3 length is 14 residues. The CDR3 DNA reads TGTGCCACCAGGGACAGGGGTGGTTTAGATACGCAGTATTTT. Protein product: CATRDRGGLDTQYF.

This clone was seen a handful of times. V gene TRBV4-1 combines with J gene TRBJ2-7; D is undetermined. Germline lookup yields CDR1 MGHRA and CDR2 YSYEKL. The CDR3 consists of 13 residues. V gave up 0 bases and J gave up 6 bases, with 9 bases separating them. The CDR3 DNA is TGCGCCAGCAGCCAAGACGCCGCGTCCGAGCAGTACTTC. Amino acid sequence: CASSQDAASEQYF.

The rearrangement links TRBV5-4 to TRBJ1-4; TRBD1 agrees at 8 bases. V shed 4 bases and J 8 bases; nucleotides not matched to a gene: 10. The CDR3 totals 15 residues. Germline CDR1 is SGHNT and CDR2 is YYREEE (reference sequence). CDR3 DNA: TGTGCCAGCAGCGTCGGCGGACAGGGCCGGGAAAAACTGTTTTTT. This encodes CASSVGGQGREKLFF.

The chain couples TRBV12-3 or TRBV12-4 to TRBJ1-2; D unresolved. This CDR3 region has 13 residues. With 3 bases removed from V and 0 bases from J, the gap between germline ends came to 5 bases. CDR3 sequence: CASSFRPNYGYTF. For the CDR3, the DNA is TGTGCCAGCAGTTTCAGGCCTAACTATGGCTACACCTTC.

This chain joins TRBV7-9 and TRBJ1-1; D is ambiguous. Germline CDR1 reads SEHNR; CDR2 reads FQNEAQ (reference sequence). With 2 bases removed from V and 1 base from J, the gap between germline ends came to 5 bases. This CDR3 contains 13 residues. The CDR3: CASSLIRNTEAFF. CDR3 nucleotide sequence: TGTGCCAGCAGCTTAATTCGGAACACTGAAGCTTTCTTT.

The chain carries TRBV7-3 and TRBJ2-7, with a possible D match to TRBD2 (5 bases). The CDR3 totals 15 residues. The V and J ends lost 4 bases and 0 bases respectively, with 13 bases between them. Germline loops: CDR1 SGHTA, CDR2 FQGTGA. The CDR3 protein is CASSSQSGSSYEQYF. The CDR3 bases are TGTGCCAGCAGCTCACAGAGCGGTAGCTCCTACGAGCAGTACTTC.

The genes are TRBV10-3 and TRBJ2-2; 10 bases align to TRBD2. CDR3 length: 18 residues. After removal of 3 bases from V and 0 bases from J, the junction contained 7 bases not matched to a gene. Per the germline V gene, CDR1 is ENHRY and CDR2 is SYGVKD. DNA of the CDR3: TGTGCCATCAGTGATGTACTAGCGGGGCGATCGAACACCGGGGAGCTGTTTTTT. Protein product: CAISDVLAGRSNTGELFF.

V and J are TRBV19 and TRBJ1-3; D remains ambiguous. The V end lost 8 bases, the J end lost 5 bases, and 10 bases lay between the germline ends. Germline CDR1 and CDR2: LNHDA and SQIVND (reference sequence). There are 12 residues in the CDR3. In nucleotides, the CDR3 is TGTGCCAGTCGGGGTGTCAGAAACACCATATATTTT. Amino acids: CASRGVRNTIYF.

A remark on this clone: Different DNA sequences within this sample yield the same CDR3. The chain uses TRBV15 and TRBJ1-3; D gene ambiguous. Germline V gene lookup returns CDR1 LNHNV and CDR2 YYDKDF (reference sequence). V gave up 0 bases and J gave up 0 bases, with 6 bases separating them. The CDR3 sequence is 15 residues long. CDR3 in amino acids: CATSRDRGSGNTIYF. In DNA form, the CDR3 reads TGTGCCACCAGCAGAGACCGAGGCTCTGGAAACACCATATATTTT. Combining the CDR3 with reference TRBV15 and TRBJ1-3 gives the whole variable domain DAMVIQNPRYQVTQFGKPVTLSCSQTLNHNVMYWYQQKSSQAPKLLFHYYDKDFNNEADTPDNFQSRRPNTSFCFLDIRSPGLGDTAMYLCATSRDRGSGNTIYFGEGSWLTVV.

This sequence joins TRBV3-1 (or the pseudogene TRBV3-2) and TRBJ1-1; D may be TRBD1 (6 bases). Trimming removed 0 bases at V and 6 bases at J, with 8 bases between. Germline V gene sequence: CDR1 LGHDT, CDR2 YNNKEL (reference sequence). CDR3 length: 13 residues. The DNA of the CDR3 is TGTGCCAGCAGCCAAGACAGGGGTGCTGAAGCTTTCTTT. Protein: CASSQDRGAEAFF.

CDR3 in amino acids: CASSRDSYNQPQHF. The CDR3 coding sequence is TGTGCCAGCAGCCGGGACAGCTATAATCAGCCCCAGCATTTT. The chain uses TRBV7-9 and TRBJ1-5; 7 bases agree with TRBD1. The CDR3 spans 14 residues. Germline V gene data show CDR1 as SEHNR and CDR2 as FQNEAQ (reference sequence). Trimming took 5 bases from V and 4 from J; bases not matched to a gene: 5.

The chain joins TRBV5-1 to TRBJ2-1; D uncertain. V dropped 3 bases and J dropped 2 bases, with 6 bases sitting between them. The CDR3 runs to 13 residues. Germline V gene sequence: CDR1 SGHRS, CDR2 YFSETQ. The CDR3 sequence: CASSSRTYNEQFF. CDR3 coding DNA: TGCGCCAGCAGCTCGAGGACCTACAATGAGCAGTTCTTC.

J is TRBJ1-4 and V is TRBV9; 7 bases agree with TRBD1. The CDR3 totals 15 residues. Trimming cost V 4 bases and J 5 bases; bases outside gene matches: 8. Germline V gene lookup returns CDR1 SGDLS and CDR2 YYNGEE. In nucleotides, the CDR3 is TGTGCCAGCAGCTTCGAGACAGGGTGGAATGAAAAACTGTTTTTT. Translation gives CASSFETGWNEKLFF.

V and J are TRBV10-1 and TRBJ1-2, with D perhaps TRBD1 (5 bases). Germline loops: CDR1 WNHNN, CDR2 SYGVQD (reference sequence). The CDR3 consists of 15 residues. V lost 3 bases and J lost 7, with 18 bases in between. The CDR3 bases are TGCGCCAGCAGTGAATCCGCTTCGACAGCGAGTGGCTACACCTTC. This encodes CASSESASTASGYTF.

This clone appeared a single time. The chain employs TRBV7-2 and TRBJ2-3; D is unclear. V lost 5 bases to trimming and J lost 2 bases, with 14 bases between them. The CDR3 is made up of 15 amino acids. CDR1 and CDR2 (germline): SGHTA, FQGNSA. This CDR3 reads CASSPPRSLTDTQYF. CDR3 DNA sequence: TGTGCCAGCAGCCCCCCCCGGAGCCTCACAGATACGCAGTATTTT.

The chain uses TRBV30 and TRBJ1-5; D might be TRBD1 (6 bases). CDR3 length: 13 amino acids. Germline V lookup: CDR1 GTSNPN, CDR2 SVGIG (reference sequence). The germline V and J ends were trimmed by 2 bases and 4 bases, with 9 bases remaining between them. In DNA, the CDR3 is TGTGCCTGGAGTTTCCAGGGGAATCAGCCCCAGCATTTT. This gives the protein CAWSFQGNQPQHF. Full variable domain (outside the CDR3, taken from reference TRBV30 and TRBJ1-5): SQTIHQWPATLVQPVGSPLSLECTVEGTSNPNLYWYRQAAGRGLQLLFYSVGIGQISSEVPQNLSASRPQDRQFILSSKKLLLSDSGFYLCAWSFQGNQPQHFGDGTRLSIL.

The chain couples TRBV18 to TRBJ2-1; TRBD2 might be the D (5 bases). Germline lookup yields CDR1 KGHSH and CDR2 LQKENI. V gave up 0 bases and J gave up 6 bases, with 9 bases separating them. The CDR3 is made up of 14 amino acids. This CDR3 reads CASSPPGVSNEQFF. CDR3 bases: TGTGCCAGCTCACCACCCGGGGTCAGCAATGAGCAGTTCTTC.

The rearrangement joins TRBV4-1 to TRBJ2-1, with D perhaps matching TRBD2 (5 bases). This CDR3 contains 16 residues. Trimming shortened V by 5 bases and J by 1 base, and 15 bases separated the two germline ends. CDR1 and CDR2 (germline): MGHRA, YSYEKL. The CDR3 loop is CASSGWSPGSYNEQFF. The CDR3 region has the DNA TGCGCCAGCAGCGGCTGGTCGCCGGGATCCTACAATGAGCAGTTCTTC.

This clone appeared once. V usage is TRBV9 and J usage is TRBJ2-3; D might be TRBD2 (5 bases). Looked up from germline, CDR1 is SGDLS and CDR2 is YYNGEE. Trimming cost V 4 bases and J 3 bases, with 18 bases left between them. This CDR3 spans 16 amino acids. The CDR3 DNA follows: TGTGCCAGCAGCCCTAAGCTAGCTGGTCTGACAGATACGCAGTATTTT. It codes for CASSPKLAGLTDTQYF.

In this sample, this clone turned up once. The chain is built from TRBV10-3 and TRBJ1-6; D is perhaps TRBD1 (6 bases). Trimming removed 6 bases at V and 6 bases at J, with 9 bases between. Germline V CDR1 and CDR2: ENHRY, SYGVKD. The CDR3 extends over 13 amino acids. The CDR3 here is CAISLGGNSPLHF. The DNA of the CDR3 is TGTGCCATCAGCCTAGGGGGTAATTCACCCCTCCACTTT.

This sequence joins TRBV7-2 and TRBJ2-5; perhaps TRBD2 as D (6 bases). The CDR3 loop spans 15 amino acids. The V end lost 5 bases, the J end lost 1 base, and 14 bases lay between the germline ends. The germline CDR1 and CDR2 sequences are SGHTA and FQGNSA. CDR3 nucleotides: TGTGCCAGCAGCCCGGACTATACTTCCCAAGAGACCCAGTACTTC. Translation: CASSPDYTSQETQYF.